A selection of T cell receptor beta chains follows, all from one sample in a study of cytomegalovirus exposure and HLA in healthy donors. TCRdb's table, derived via immunoSEQ multiplex PCR, lists solely in-frame clones and lacks some. The data show approximately 150,000 clones, approximately 81% seen once. Sequencing used PBMCs. These receptors came from a woman aged 25 to 39 in good health and CMV-seropositive. Both conserved end residues are part of each CDR3. Rows give clone size only sometimes, using once, few, many, or a class for an expanded clone.

.,TRBV5-6,TRBJ1-3,CASSFGAGARNTIYF
.,TRBV7-9,TRBJ2-7,CASSFYESLSEQYF
.,TRBV14,TRBJ1-4,CASSPLPGHTNEKLFF
.,TRBV10-3,TRBJ1-6,CATRGANSPLHF
few,TRBV4-2,TRBJ2-5,CASSPGTSGVYQETQYF
.,TRBV7-8,TRBJ2-7,CASPGPTIAGDSYEQYF
few,TRBV7-2,TRBJ1-1,CASSLVPSVNTEAFF
.,TRBV5-1,TRBJ1-3,CASSTGTLTGNTIYF
.,TRBV11-2,TRBJ2-5,CASSLTGDSLQTQYF
.,TRBV6-4,TRBJ2-3,CASSDPSDTQYF
few,TRBV30,TRBJ1-1,CAWTTQGNTEAFF
.,TRBV27,TRBJ1-1,CASNPSGAFF
.,TRBV2,TRBJ1-6,CASSEEGSGVRSYNSPLHF
.,TRBV9,TRBJ1-1,CASSQGNTEAFF
.,TRBV6-6,TRBJ2-7,CAAGVEQYF
few,TRBV6-5,TRBJ1-2,CASSYNTGTSYGYTF
.,TRBV18,TRBJ1-5,CASTGDRFNQPQHF
once,TRBV5-1,TRBJ1-5,CASSLGQNQPQHF
.,TRBV4-3,TRBJ2-5,CASSQDPGGTQYF
.,TRBV28,TRBJ1-5,CASSAIQPQHF
.,TRBV2,TRBJ1-1,CASRGKGAAFF
once,TRBV25-1,TRBJ1-1,CASRGTGDVTEAFF
.,TRBV11-3,TRBJ2-3,CASSPPGGDTQYF
few,TRBV5-8,TRBJ2-3,CASSFDFGSDTQYF
.,TRBV11-2,TRBJ1-5,CASSLGGGQGGQPQHF
once,TRBV9,TRBJ1-1,CASSPQDRVEGDTEAFF
.,TRBV4-1,TRBJ1-1,CASRNLVGRQGARRGAFF
.,TRBV5-4,TRBJ1-1,CASSYPTGVNTEAFF
.,TRBV12-2,TRBJ2-7,CASRLGVAGVYEQYF
.,TRBV19,TRBJ1-5,CASNMRGQPQHF
.,TRBV11-2,TRBJ1-2,CASSSTGGYGYTF
.,TRBV6-9,TRBJ2-5,CASSRPGHLYQVGQETQYF
.,TRBV7-2,TRBJ1-2,CASRRTGSGYGYTF
.,TRBV30,TRBJ2-6,CAWNEGDSGANVLTF
.,TRBV5-1,TRBJ2-7,CASSLYRKDYEQYF
few,TRBV25-1,TRBJ2-7,CASRGQATYEQYF
.,TRBV10-3,TRBJ2-3,CAISESQGTDTQYF
.,TRBV5-4,TRBJ1-1,CASSLEAGRRWTEAFF
.,TRBV9,TRBJ1-2,CASSVAPSTAYGYTF
few,TRBV5-1,TRBJ1-6,CASSLGTGGYNSPLHF
.,TRBV5-1,TRBJ1-2,CASSYPTGTGYYGYTF
.,TRBV6-5,TRBJ1-6,CASSYSRDLMGPLHF
.,TRBV4-1,TRBJ1-5,CASSQDRYGTSSNQPQHF
.,TRBV6-5,TRBJ1-2,CASSYSGVYGYTF
.,TRBV10-3,TRBJ2-7,CAISRQAGEQYF
few,TRBV19,TRBJ2-7,CASSTGTMNDEQYF
once,TRBV13,TRBJ2-7,CASKGQGSYEQYF
.,TRBV5-1,TRBJ1-1,CASSLGFLSGTEAFF
.,TRBV2,TRBJ1-2,CASATPTTNYGYTF
.,TRBV10-1,TRBJ2-4,CASRGLKGHTSGGNIQYF
.,TRBV2,TRBJ2-7,CASRGKGVTYEQYF